The clone carrying this T cell receptor beta chain was found many times. This specimen comes from a study of patients and donors after allogeneic stem cell transplantation. TCRdb ran MiXCR on the RT-PCR reads and lists one entry per CDR3 protein. The sample carries more than 850,000 distinct CDR3 sequences, approximately 19% recorded once. With 5 bases clipped from V and 3 bases from J, the junction kept 13 bases outside the gene matches. The CDR3 contains 17 residues. This receptor was taken from a human donor who was either an allogeneic HSCT recipient or a stem cell or donor lymphocyte infusion donor (not recorded which). It is not recorded whose cells these are; they may come from a transplant donor. The chain employs TRBV12-3 or TRBV12-4 and TRBJ1-2; 9 positions agree with TRBD1. Sequenced material: blood, either unsorted or a sorted T cell fraction (not recorded which). CDR3 amino acids: CASSTTPLGTGYYGYTF. CDR3 in DNA: TGTGCCAGCAGTACCACACCGCTAGGGACAGGGTACTATGGCTACACCTTC.